This T cell receptor (beta chain) comes out of a study of identical twins' blood T cells. TCRdb re-called the 5' RACE reads through MiXCR, storing one row per CDR3 protein. The data show roughly 340,000 distinct CDR3 sequences, with roughly 28% seen just once and 6% to 7% held by the top ten. With 5 bases clipped from V and 4 bases from J, the junction kept 8 bases outside the gene matches. The CDR3 contains 15 residues. Germline-derived CDR1 and CDR2 are SNHLY and FYNNEI. This clonotype was counted a few times. The source is a woman between 18 and 49 years old in good health. Sequencing used PBMCs. The V gene is TRBV2, the J gene TRBJ2-1; TRBD2 matches 7 bases. The CDR3 sequence: CASSSAGKTYNEQFF. The CDR3 nucleotides are TGTGCCAGCAGTTCAGCGGGGAAAACTTACAATGAGCAGTTCTTC.